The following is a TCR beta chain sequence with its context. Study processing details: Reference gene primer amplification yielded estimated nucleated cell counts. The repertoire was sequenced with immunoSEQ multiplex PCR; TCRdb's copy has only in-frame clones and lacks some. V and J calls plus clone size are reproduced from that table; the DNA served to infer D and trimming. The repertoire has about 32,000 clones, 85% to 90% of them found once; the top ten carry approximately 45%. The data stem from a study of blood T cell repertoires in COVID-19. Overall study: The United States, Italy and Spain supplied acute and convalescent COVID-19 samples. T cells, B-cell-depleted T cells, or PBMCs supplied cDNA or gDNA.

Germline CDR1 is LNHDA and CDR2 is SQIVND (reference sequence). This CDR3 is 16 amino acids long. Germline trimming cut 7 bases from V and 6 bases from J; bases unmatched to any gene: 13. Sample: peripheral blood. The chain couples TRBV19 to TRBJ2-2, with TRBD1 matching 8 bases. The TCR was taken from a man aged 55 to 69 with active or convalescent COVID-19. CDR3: CASTSPTNRGSGELFF. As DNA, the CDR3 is TGTGCCAGTACTTCCCCCACAAACAGGGGGTCCGGGGAGCTGTTTTTT. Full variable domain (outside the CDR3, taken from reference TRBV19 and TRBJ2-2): DGGITQSPKYLFRKEGQNVTLSCEQNLNHDAMYWYRQDPGQGLRLIYYSQIVNDFQKGDIAEGYSVSREKKESFPLTVTSAQKNPTAFYLCASTSPTNRGSGELFFGEGSRLTVL.